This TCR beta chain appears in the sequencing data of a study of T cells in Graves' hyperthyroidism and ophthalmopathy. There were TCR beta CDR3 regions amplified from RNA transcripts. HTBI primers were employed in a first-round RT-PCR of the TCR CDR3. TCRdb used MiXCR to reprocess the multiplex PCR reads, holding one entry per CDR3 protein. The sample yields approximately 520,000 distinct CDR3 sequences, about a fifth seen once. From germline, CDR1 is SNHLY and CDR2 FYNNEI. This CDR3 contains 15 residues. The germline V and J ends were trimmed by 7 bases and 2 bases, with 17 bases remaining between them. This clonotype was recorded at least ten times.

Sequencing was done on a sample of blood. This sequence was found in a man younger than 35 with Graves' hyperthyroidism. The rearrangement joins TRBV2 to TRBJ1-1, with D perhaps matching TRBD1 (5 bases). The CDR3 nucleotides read TGTGCCAGCATGAGGGACGGAATCGGTAACACTGAAGCTTTCTTT. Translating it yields CASMRDGIGNTEAFF.